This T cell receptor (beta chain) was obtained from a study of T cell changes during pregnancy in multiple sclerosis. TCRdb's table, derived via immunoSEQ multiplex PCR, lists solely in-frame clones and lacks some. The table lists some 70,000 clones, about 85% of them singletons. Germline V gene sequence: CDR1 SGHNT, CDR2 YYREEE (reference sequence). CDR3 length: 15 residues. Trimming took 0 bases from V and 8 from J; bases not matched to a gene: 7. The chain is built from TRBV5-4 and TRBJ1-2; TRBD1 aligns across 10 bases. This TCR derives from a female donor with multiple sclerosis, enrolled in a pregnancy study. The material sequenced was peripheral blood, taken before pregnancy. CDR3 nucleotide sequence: TGTGCCAGCAGCTTGGGTACGACAGGGGGCGGCGGCTACACCTTC. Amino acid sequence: CASSLGTTGGGGYTF. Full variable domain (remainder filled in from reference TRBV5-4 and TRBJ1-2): ETGVTQSPTHLIKTRGQQVTLRCSSQSGHNTVSWYQQALGQGPQFIFQYYREEENGRGNFPPRFSGLQFPNYSSELNVNALELDDSALYLCASSLGTTGGGGYTFGSGTRLTVV.